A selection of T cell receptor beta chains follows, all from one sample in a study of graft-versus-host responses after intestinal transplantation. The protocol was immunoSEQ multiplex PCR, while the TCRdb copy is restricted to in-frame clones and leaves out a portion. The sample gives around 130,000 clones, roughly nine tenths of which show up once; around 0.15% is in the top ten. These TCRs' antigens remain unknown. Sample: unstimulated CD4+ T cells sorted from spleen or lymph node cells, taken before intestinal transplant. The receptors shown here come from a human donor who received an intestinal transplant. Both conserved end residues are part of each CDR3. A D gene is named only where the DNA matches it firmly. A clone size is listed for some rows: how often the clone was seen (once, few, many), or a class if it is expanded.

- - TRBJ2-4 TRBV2 CASSSPAKNIQYF TGTGCCAGCAGCTCCCCAGCCAAAAACATTCAGTACTTC
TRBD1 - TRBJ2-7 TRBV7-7 CASSALQGSEQYF TGTGCCAGCAGCGCTTTACAGGGGTCCGAGCAGTACTTC
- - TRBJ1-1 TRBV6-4 CASSEGSTDTEAFF TGTGCCAGCAGTGAAGGGAGCACGGACACTGAAGCTTTCTTT
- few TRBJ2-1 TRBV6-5 CASTLDYYEQFF TGTGCCAGCACCTTGGACTACTATGAGCAGTTCTTC
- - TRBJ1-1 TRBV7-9 CASSPREHTEAFF TGTGCCAGCAGCCCCCGGGAACATACTGAAGCTTTCTTT
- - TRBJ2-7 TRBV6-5 CASSRWGRSSYEQYF TGTGCCAGCAGTCGATGGGGCCGAAGCTCCTACGAGCAGTACTTC
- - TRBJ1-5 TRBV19 CASSAGLLDPPQHF TGTGCCAGTAGTGCCGGACTCCTTGATCCGCCCCAGCATTTT
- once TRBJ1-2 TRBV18 CASSGGPGGEYGYTF TGTGCCAGCTCAGGGGGGCCCGGAGGGGAATATGGCTACACCTTC
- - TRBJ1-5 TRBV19 CASNEGGQGQPQHF TGTGCCAGCAACGAGGGGGGGCAAGGTCAGCCCCAGCATTTT
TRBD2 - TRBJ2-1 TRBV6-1 CASSESGAANNEQFF TGTGCCAGCAGTGAAAGCGGGGCGGCCAACAATGAGCAGTTCTTC
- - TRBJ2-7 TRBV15 CATSEDIPYLYEQYF TGTGCCACCAGCGAGGACATCCCTTACCTCTACGAGCAGTACTTC
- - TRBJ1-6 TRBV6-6 CASSGRGALNSPLHF TGTGCCAGCAGTGGCCGGGGGGCTTTAAATTCACCCCTCCACTTT
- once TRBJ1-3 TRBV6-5 CASSYGTSGNTIYF TGTGCCAGCAGTTACGGGACATCGGGAAACACCATATATTTT
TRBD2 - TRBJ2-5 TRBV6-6 CASSSRLAGGGETQYF TGTGCCAGCAGTTCCAGACTAGCGGGGGGTGGGGAGACCCAGTACTTC
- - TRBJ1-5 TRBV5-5 CASSLRGSDQPQHF TGTGCCAGCAGCTTAAGGGGCTCCGATCAGCCCCAGCATTTT
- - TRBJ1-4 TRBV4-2 CASSLYEKLFF TGTGCCAGCAGCCTTTATGAAAAACTGTTTTTT
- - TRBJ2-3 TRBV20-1 CSARTGDTQYF TGCAGTGCGAGGACGGGAGATACGCAGTATTTT
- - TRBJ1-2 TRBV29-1 CSVWEGSDGYTF TGCAGCGTTTGGGAGGGTTCAGATGGCTACACCTTC
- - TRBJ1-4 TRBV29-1 CSVEQGKKLFF TGCAGCGTTGAGCAGGGGAAAAAACTGTTTTTT
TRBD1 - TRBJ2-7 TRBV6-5 CASSRDRAPGNEQYF TGTGCCAGCAGCCGGGACAGGGCCCCAGGGAACGAGCAGTACTTC
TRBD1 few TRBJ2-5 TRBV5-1 CASSLGDRGQETQYF TGCGCCAGCAGCTTGGGCGACAGGGGCCAAGAGACCCAGTACTTC
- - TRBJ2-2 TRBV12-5 CASGLGEVTYTGELFF TGTGCTAGTGGTTTGGGGGAGGTCACTTACACCGGGGAGCTGTTTTTT
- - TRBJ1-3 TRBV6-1 CASSWGGDSGNTIYF TGTGCCAGCAGTTGGGGGGGAGACTCTGGAAACACCATATATTTT
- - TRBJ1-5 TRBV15 CATSRVSRSNQPQHF TGTGCCACCAGCAGAGTCTCCAGGTCCAATCAGCCCCAGCATTTT
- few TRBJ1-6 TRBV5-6 CASRLETVYNSPLHF TGTGCCAGCAGATTAGAGACGGTGTATAATTCACCCCTCCACTTT
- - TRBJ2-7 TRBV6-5 CASRRQAMSHEQYF TGTGCCAGCAGGCGACAGGCCATGTCTCACGAGCAGTACTTC
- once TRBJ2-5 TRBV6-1 CASSEQAGRETQYF TGTGCCAGCAGTGAACAGGCAGGGAGAGAGACCCAGTACTTC
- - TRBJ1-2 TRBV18 CASATDPYGYTF TGTGCCAGCGCGACAGACCCCTATGGCTACACCTTC
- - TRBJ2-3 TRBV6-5 CARRGFSTDTQYF TGTGCCAGACGAGGGTTTAGCACAGATACGCAGTATTTT